The rows below give T cell receptor beta chains drawn from one sample of a study of blood T cell repertoires in COVID-19. Assay: immunoSEQ multiplex PCR; the TCRdb copy retains only in-frame clones and omits some. The repertoire consists of tens of thousands of clones, with 83% occurring once and the leading ten covering approximately 18%. Sample: peripheral blood. The receptors stem from a woman aged 80 or over with acute or convalescent COVID-19. CDR3s include the opening cysteine and the closing phenylalanine or tryptophan. D genes are given only for firm matches. Clone sizes are given selectively: once, few, many, or a class where the clone is expanded.

abundance | d_gene | j_gene | v_gene | CDR3aa | CDR3nt
. | . | TRBJ1-2 | TRBV5-4 | CASSLPTVPDGGYTF | TGTGCCAGCAGCTTGCCCACAGTTCCCGATGGAGGCTACACCTTC
. | . | TRBJ1-2 | TRBV7-3 | CASSLSQWANYGYTF | TGTGCCAGCAGCTTATCACAGTGGGCTAACTATGGCTACACCTTC
. | . | TRBJ1-4 | TRBV6-4 | CASSETGAGATNEKLFF | TGTGCCAGCAGCGAGACAGGAGCGGGGGCAACTAATGAAAAACTGTTTTTT
. | TRBD1 | TRBJ1-2 | TRBV3-1/TRBV3-2 | CASGDRGLSDGYTF | TGTGCCAGCGGAGACAGGGGCCTTAGTGATGGCTACACCTTC
. | TRBD2 | TRBJ2-2 | TRBV9 | CASSVLAGNTGELFF | TGTGCCAGCAGCGTACTAGCGGGGAACACCGGGGAGCTGTTTTTT
. | . | TRBJ1-1 | TRBV6-5 | CASSDGGLRNTEAFF | TGTGCCAGCAGCGACGGGGGGCTGCGGAACACTGAAGCTTTCTTT
once | . | TRBJ1-1 | TRBV29-1 | CSVEGGAVEAFF | TGCAGCGTTGAGGGGGGAGCGGTTGAAGCTTTCTTT
few | TRBD1 | TRBJ1-6 | TRBV5-1 | CASRATGVNSPLHF | TGCGCCAGCAGGGCGACAGGGGTTAATTCACCCCTCCACTTT
. | . | TRBJ2-5 | TRBV3-1/TRBV3-2 | CASSLGGGVRETQYF | TGTGCCAGCAGCCTGGGTGGCGGCGTCCGGGAGACCCAGTACTTC
. | . | TRBJ1-6 | TRBV9 | CASSVDRNSPLHF | TGTGCCAGCAGCGTGGACAGAAATTCACCCCTCCACTTT
few | . | TRBJ2-1 | TRBV18 | CASSPLTGGGNEQFF | TGTGCCAGCTCACCACTAACAGGGGGGGGGAATGAGCAGTTCTTC
. | . | TRBJ1-1 | TRBV27 | CASKIAGSLGNTEAFF | TGTGCCAGCAAAATCGCGGGTTCCCTTGGGAACACTGAAGCTTTCTTT
. | TRBD1 | TRBJ2-7 | TRBV28 | CASSESRGLKVEQYF | TGTGCCAGCAGTGAAAGCAGGGGGCTAAAGGTCGAGCAGTACTTC
. | . | TRBJ1-2 | TRBV30 | CAWRAGGNYGYTF | TGTGCCTGGAGAGCGGGGGGCAACTATGGCTACACCTTC
once | . | TRBJ2-3 | TRBV2 | CASSEALGVGTDTQYF | TGTGCCAGCAGTGAAGCGCTCGGGGTCGGGACAGATACGCAGTATTTT
. | . | TRBJ2-3 | TRBV11-3 | CASSLLALSTDTQYF | TGTGCCAGCAGCTTGCTAGCGCTTAGCACAGATACGCAGTATTTT
. | TRBD2 | TRBJ2-5 | TRBV5-1 | CASSPGGTSQETQYF | TGCGCCAGCAGCCCGGGTGGGACTAGCCAAGAGACCCAGTACTTC
. | . | TRBJ1-5 | TRBV7-3 | CASSLLGEGQPQHF | TGTGCCAGCAGCTTATTGGGAGAGGGTCAGCCCCAGCATTTT
. | . | TRBJ2-5 | TRBV27 | CASSSPGQEGETQYF | TGTGCCAGCAGTTCCCCGGGACAAGAGGGGGAGACCCAGTACTTC
. | TRBD1 | TRBJ1-5 | TRBV19 | CASIGQGTAQPQHF | TGTGCCAGTATCGGACAGGGGACGGCTCAGCCCCAGCATTTT
. | . | TRBJ1-1 | TRBV3-1/TRBV3-2 | CASSRDRFAMNTEAFF | TGTGCCAGCAGCCGAGACAGGTTTGCTATGAACACTGAAGCTTTCTTT
once | TRBD1 | TRBJ1-2 | TRBV5-1 | CASSNPSNRGRYYGYTF | TGCGCCAGCAGCAACCCTTCGAACAGGGGCCGGTACTATGGCTACACCTTC
. | . | TRBJ1-3 | TRBV27 | CATRPAGSGNTIYF | TGTGCCACTCGCCCCGCCGGGTCTGGAAACACCATATATTTT
. | . | TRBJ2-3 | TRBV10-3 | CAISDLGGGSTDTQYF | TGTGCCATCAGTGATCTGGGAGGAGGTTCCACAGATACGCAGTATTTT
few | TRBD2 | TRBJ2-2 | TRBV5-1 | CASSPLTSGPTGELFF | TGCGCCAGCAGCCCACTAACTAGCGGGCCAACCGGGGAGCTGTTTTTT
once | TRBD1 | TRBJ2-1 | TRBV7-8 | CASSLASGQEQFF | TGTGCCAGCAGCTTAGCCTCGGGACAGGAGCAGTTCTTC